The 9 T cell receptor beta chains reported below all come from one sample, sequenced in a study of shared clonotypes between healthy human individuals. Assay used: immunoSEQ multiplex PCR; TCRdb lists only in-frame clones, some missing. The profile shows about 2 million clones, over 85% of them singletons. The source material was naive CD4+ T cells sorted from blood. As to subset: CD45RA+ positively selected. The source of these receptors is a man younger than 30 in good health.

This rearrangement joins TRBV4-3 to TRBJ2-2, with 7 bases matching TRBD2. With 0 bases clipped from V and 2 bases from J, the junction kept 3 bases outside the gene matches. Germline CDR1 and CDR2: LGHNA and YSLEER. The CDR3 contains 16 residues. CDR3 sequence reads: CASSQDQRENTGELFF. As DNA, the CDR3 is TGCGCCAGCAGCCAAGACCAGCGGGAAAACACCGGGGAGCTGTTTTTT.

This chain uses TRBV5-1 with TRBJ2-7; either TRBD1 or TRBD2 may fit D (7 bases each). CDR3 length: 13 amino acids. V lost 4 bases to trimming and J lost 4 bases, with 12 bases between them. Germline-derived CDR1 and CDR2 are SGHRS and YFSETQ. The CDR3 loop reads CASSTGEGYEQYF. In DNA, the CDR3 is TGCGCCAGCAGCACAGGGGAGGGTTACGAGCAGTACTTC.

V is TRBV2 and J is TRBJ1-1; the match to TRBD1 covers 7 bases. Unmatched junction bases numbered 15, after V lost 6 bases and J lost 5 bases. Germline V gene sequence: CDR1 SNHLY, CDR2 FYNNEI. This CDR3 has 16 residues. The CDR3 sequence: CASRREGGPFRTEAFF. For the CDR3, the DNA is TGTGCCAGCAGGAGGGAAGGGGGCCCTTTTCGGACTGAAGCTTTCTTT. Looking up the rest from reference TRBV2 and TRBJ1-1 gives the full variable domain: EPEVTQTPSHQVTQMGQEVILRCVPISNHLYFYWYRQILGQKVEFLVSFYNNEISEKSEIFDDQFSVERPDGSNFTLKIRSTKLEDSAMYFCASRREGGPFRTEAFFGQGTRLTVV.

The genes are TRBV21-1 and TRBJ2-7; TRBD2 reflects the table's D call only, with no check against the DNA. TRBV21-1 is a listed pseudogene. This CDR3 region has 15 residues. CDR3 nucleotide sequence: TGTGCCAGCCCTCGACTCGGGATGAGGTCCGACGAGCAGTACTTC. Encoded protein: CASPRLGMRSDEQYF.

This sequence joins TRBV28 and TRBJ1-2; TRBD1 might be the D (5 bases). CDR3 length: 15 amino acids. From germline, CDR1 is MDHEN and CDR2 SYDVKM. Trimming left V 7 bases short and J 2 bases short, with 17 bases between. The CDR3 spells CASIPSHRTNYGYTF. CDR3 in DNA: TGTGCCAGCATCCCCTCCCATCGGACAAACTATGGCTACACCTTC.

The chain uses TRBV11-2 and TRBJ1-4; 10 bases align to TRBD1. The germline gives CDR1 SGHAT, CDR2 FQNNGV. The CDR3 totals 15 residues. Trimming removed 4 bases from V and 8 bases from J; junction bases left unmatched: 7. In DNA form, the CDR3 reads TGTGCCAGCAGCTCCTCGGACAGGGGGGCAGAAAAACTGTTTTTT. Amino acid sequence: CASSSSDRGAEKLFF.

This chain joins TRBV6-1 and TRBJ1-4, with 7 bases fitting TRBD1. Trimming cost V 6 bases and J 9 bases; bases outside gene matches: 7. Germline CDR1 and CDR2: MNHNS and SASEGT. The CDR3 consists of 13 residues. CDR3 in amino acids: CASRETGQQKLFF. In nucleotides, the CDR3 is TGTGCCAGCAGAGAGACGGGACAGCAAAAACTGTTTTTT.

This chain uses TRBV30 with TRBJ2-3; 7 bases match TRBD2. Germline assignment: CDR1 GTSNPN and CDR2 SVGIG (reference sequence). V was clipped by 2 bases and J by 3 bases; unmatched bases: 8. CDR3 length: 15 residues. CDR3 DNA: TGTGCCTGGAGTCTTGGAGCGGGAATTACAGATACGCAGTATTTT. Translated: CAWSLGAGITDTQYF. Together with reference TRBV30 and TRBJ2-3, the CDR3 gives the full variable domain: SQTIHQWPATLVQPVGSPLSLECTVEGTSNPNLYWYRQAAGRGLQLLFYSVGIGQISSEVPQNLSASRPQDRQFILSSKKLLLSDSGFYLCAWSLGAGITDTQYFGPGTRLTVL.

Note on this clone: Different DNA sequences within this sample yield the same CDR3. V usage is TRBV4-1 and J usage is TRBJ1-1, with TRBD1 matching 7 bases. Unmatched junction bases numbered 2, after V lost 1 base and J lost 0 bases. The germline CDR1 and CDR2 sequences are MGHRA and YSYEKL. The CDR3 sequence is 15 residues long. The CDR3 spells CASSQGDRVNTEAFF. CDR3 nucleotide sequence: TGCGCCAGCAGCCAAGGCGACAGGGTGAACACTGAAGCTTTCTTT.